Listed below are T cell receptor beta chains from one sample, sequenced in a study of T cells in Graves' hyperthyroidism and ophthalmopathy. TCRdb recomputed calls from the multiplex PCR reads with MiXCR, one row per CDR3 protein. The table records about 570,000 distinct CDR3 sequences, 46% of them present only once. Sequencing used peripheral blood or thyroid tissue (not recorded which). The receptors shown here come from an adult woman with Graves' disease, either hyperthyroidism or ophthalmopathy (not recorded which). CDR3s include the opening cysteine and the closing phenylalanine or tryptophan. The D gene is left open where the match is weak. Some rows mark clone size as missing; the rest say once, few, many or name a class of expanded clone.

v_gene	j_gene	d_gene	abundance	CDR3nt	CDR3aa
TRBV28	TRBJ2-1	NA	many	TGTGCCAGTATCGATCACCTGTACAATGAGCAGTTCTTC	CASIDHLYNEQFF
TRBV20-1	TRBJ2-7	TRBD2	many	TGCAGTGCCCCACCTTTGACTAGCGGGAGGCACGAGCAGTACTTC	CSAPPLTSGRHEQYF
TRBV9	TRBJ2-1	NA	NA	TGTGCCAGCAGCGTAGGGAGTGAGCAGTTCTTC	CASSVGSEQFF
TRBV12-5	TRBJ1-1	NA	many	TGTGCTAGTGGTTTGTGGCGGGCAAAGGACACTGAAGCTTTCTTT	CASGLWRAKDTEAFF
TRBV11-2	TRBJ2-5	NA	NA	TGTGCCAGCAGCCATCCACAGGGGGGGCCGTACTTC	CASSHPQGGPYF
TRBV7-9	TRBJ1-6	NA	NA	TGTGCCAGCAGCTTTGGGATCGAATCACCCCTCCACTTT	CASSFGIESPLHF
TRBV29-1	TRBJ1-1	TRBD1	few	TGCAGCTACGAACGACAGGGGGCTTTGGCTTTCTTT	CSYERQGALAFF
TRBV7-2	TRBJ2-7	TRBD1	NA	TGTGCCAGCAGCTACGGACAGGGACAAGGTTACGAGCAGTACTTC	CASSYGQGQGYEQYF
TRBV2	TRBJ1-1	NA	few	TGTGCCAGCAGTGGAGGGGGGAAAGCTTTCTTT	CASSGGGKAFF
TRBV4-1	TRBJ2-6	NA	NA	TGTGCCAGCAGCCAAGTTTCAGGGGCTGGGGCCAACGTCCTGACTTTC	CASSQVSGAGANVLTF
TRBV20-1	TRBJ1-5	TRBD1	many	TGCAGTGCTGGGGACAGCCAACTCTTCAATCAGCCCCAGCATTTT	CSAGDSQLFNQPQHF
TRBV29-1	TRBJ1-1	NA	NA	TGCAGCGTTGAAGTGGAGCGGCTGGACGGGGAAGCTTTCTTT	CSVEVERLDGEAFF
TRBV6-4	TRBJ1-4	NA	many	TGTGCCAGCAGCCCAACCGGGCAGGGCGGTGAAAAACTGTTTTTT	CASSPTGQGGEKLFF
TRBV11-2	TRBJ1-1	NA	many	TGTGCCAGCAGCTTAGCCCCCCGGGGACCTCGGCGCACTGAAGCTTTCTTT	CASSLAPRGPRRTEAFF
TRBV2	TRBJ2-5	TRBD1	NA	TGTGCCAGCAGTGAAACAGGGGGGATAAAGACCCAGTACTTC	CASSETGGIKTQYF
TRBV2	TRBJ2-6	NA	NA	TGTGCCAGCGCGGGAAAGGGGCCTGGGGCCAACGTCCTGACTTTC	CASAGKGPGANVLTF
TRBV20-1	TRBJ2-2	TRBD2	many	TGCAGTGCTTATATTAGCGGGAGGGTCGGGGAGCTGTTTTTT	CSAYISGRVGELFF
TRBV10-3	TRBJ1-1	NA	NA	TGTGCCATCAGTGCGACAACCGGGGGTGAAGCTTTCTTT	CAISATTGGEAFF
TRBV29-1	TRBJ2-5	NA	NA	TGCAGCGTTTCGGGCAGGGGAGAGACCCAGTACTTC	CSVSGRGETQYF
TRBV7-6	TRBJ1-1	NA	many	TGTGCCAGCAGCTTAGTGGGGCGGGCGGCTGAAGCTTTCTTT	CASSLVGRAAEAFF
TRBV7-2	TRBJ2-2	NA	NA	TGTGCCAGCAGCTTATTTATGGACACCGGGGGGCTGCTTTTT	CASSLFMDTGGLLF
TRBV11-2	TRBJ2-7	TRBD2	NA	TGTGCCAGCAGCTTAGCGGGGGGGCACGAGCAGTACTTC	CASSLAGGHEQYF
TRBV9	TRBJ2-5	TRBD2	NA	TGTGTCAGCAGCCACCCAGCGGGAGGGGAAGGCCGAGAGACCCAGTACTTC	CVSSHPAGGEGRETQYF
TRBV2	TRBJ2-7	NA	once	TGTGCCAGCGGTGAAGCGCGGGACAGCTACGAGCAGTACTTC	CASGEARDSYEQYF
TRBV4-2	TRBJ2-7	NA	many	TGTGCCAGCAGCCCGGCCAATGTGGGATTCACCTACGAGCAGTACTTC	CASSPANVGFTYEQYF
TRBV28	TRBJ1-1	NA	few	TGTGCCAGCAGTCATACGGGCCCCGAAGCTTTCTTT	CASSHTGPEAFF
TRBV20-1	TRBJ1-2	NA	NA	TGCAGTGCTAGGTCCGGGAGCAGGGGCTATGGCTACACCTTC	CSARSGSRGYGYTF
TRBV4-1	TRBJ1-3	NA	many	TGCGCCAGCAGTCACCCAGGGTCTGGAAACACCATATATTTT	CASSHPGSGNTIYF
TRBV6-1	TRBJ2-5	NA	many	TGTGCCAGCAGTGAGTGGGGTTCGATGGAGACCCAGTACTTC	CASSEWGSMETQYF
TRBV2	TRBJ1-5	NA	NA	TGTGCCAGCAGGCTAGCGGGAGGGCCCCAGCATTTT	CASRLAGGPQHF
TRBV13	TRBJ2-7	TRBD2	NA	TGTGCCAGCAGCCTTCAGGGACTAGCGTCATCTGAGGAGTACGAGCAGTACTTC	CASSLQGLASSEEYEQYF
TRBV29-1	TRBJ1-2	NA	NA	TGCAGCGGGTGGGGGGCGCGTGGCTACACCTTC	CSGWGARGYTF
TRBV7-8	TRBJ2-7	NA	many	TGTGCCAGCAGCCCCGCGGGGGAGCAGTACTTC	CASSPAGEQYF
TRBV7-9	TRBJ1-6	NA	NA	TGTGCCACACGGGGGAGGGCATATTCACCCCTCCACTTT	CATRGRAYSPLHF
TRBV7-2	TRBJ2-7	NA	few	TGTGCCAGCAGCTTAGTTGGGAGACAGCCCCACGAGCAGTACTTC	CASSLVGRQPHEQYF
TRBV10-3	TRBJ2-7	TRBD1	NA	TGTGCCATTTCGACAGGGGCCTACGAGCAGTACTTC	CAISTGAYEQYF
TRBV12-3/TRBV12-4	TRBJ1-2	NA	few	TGTGCCAGCAGTTCCCGACAGGCTGCTAACTATGGCTACACCTTC	CASSSRQAANYGYTF
TRBV29-1	TRBJ1-4	NA	many	TGCAGCGTTGTTTTGGGGGTGGATGAAAAACTGTTTTTT	CSVVLGVDEKLFF
TRBV2	TRBJ1-1	TRBD1	NA	TGTGCCAGCAGTGACAGGGGGGTTGGGGACACTGAAGCTTTCTTT	CASSDRGVGDTEAFF
TRBV6-6	TRBJ1-5	NA	NA	TGTGCCAGCAGTTACTCGAGGCGACAAGGGGATCAGCCCCAGCATTTT	CASSYSRRQGDQPQHF
TRBV29-1	TRBJ2-7	NA	NA	TGCAGCGTTGCCGCGGGATCTCTATCCTACGAGCAGTACTTC	CSVAAGSLSYEQYF
TRBV12-3/TRBV12-4	TRBJ1-1	NA	many	TGTGCCAGCAGTTTTGAAGGGGGCACTGAAGCTTTCTTT	CASSFEGGTEAFF
TRBV6-5	TRBJ2-7	NA	few	TGTGCCAGCAGTCGAGGACAGTCCTACGATAAGCAGTACTTC	CASSRGQSYDKQYF
TRBV29-1	TRBJ2-5	NA	NA	TGCAGCGTTGGTGGGAGGCCCCAGACCCAGTACTTC	CSVGGRPQTQYF
TRBV20-1	TRBJ2-7	NA	NA	TGCAGTGCTAGAGACGCCCAGGGGGGTTCAGGTTACGAGCAGTACTTC	CSARDAQGGSGYEQYF
TRBV10-3	TRBJ2-7	TRBD1	many	TGTGCCATCAGTACGGGACAGGGTTTTTATTACGAGCAGTACTTC	CAISTGQGFYYEQYF
TRBV29-1	TRBJ1-2	TRBD1	NA	TGCAGCGTTGAACTAGCAGGGGGCGGCTACACCTTC	CSVELAGGGYTF